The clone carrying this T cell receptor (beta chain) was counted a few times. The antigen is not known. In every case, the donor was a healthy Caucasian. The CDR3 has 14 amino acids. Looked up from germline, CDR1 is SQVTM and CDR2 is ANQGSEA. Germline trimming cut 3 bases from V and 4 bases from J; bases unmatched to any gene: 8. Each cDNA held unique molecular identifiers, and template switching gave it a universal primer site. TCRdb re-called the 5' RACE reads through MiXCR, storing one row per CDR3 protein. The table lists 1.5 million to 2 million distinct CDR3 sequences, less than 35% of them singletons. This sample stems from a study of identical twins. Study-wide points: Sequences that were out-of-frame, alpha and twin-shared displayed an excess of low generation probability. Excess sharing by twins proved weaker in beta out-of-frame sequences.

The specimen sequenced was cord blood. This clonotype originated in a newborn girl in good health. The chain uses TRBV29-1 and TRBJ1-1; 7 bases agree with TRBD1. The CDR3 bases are TGCAGCGTTGACTCCGGGGACAGAATCACTGAAGCTTTCTTT. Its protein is CSVDSGDRITEAFF.